The TCR beta chain described here comes from a study of early T cells in non-severe SARS-CoV-2 infection. Study in general: Sequencing of unsorted whole blood was done on bulk RNA, leaving chains unpaired.

Ten or more counts support this clonotype. Its antigen is as yet unknown. Study-wide findings and caveats: Clonotype matching in VDJdb favored anti-spike CD8 responses and did not capture private and CD4 specificities.

The V and J ends lost 3 bases and 6 bases respectively, with 12 bases between them. The CDR3 sequence is 14 residues long. Germline V gene lookup returns CDR1 SGHVS and CDR2 FNYEAQ. Separate cDNA molecules each had unique molecular identifiers attached to them. TCRdb re-analysed the 5' RACE reads in MiXCR, keeping a single row per CDR3 protein. The sample includes some 57,000 distinct CDR3 sequences, 5.6% of them seen just once. The rearrangement joins TRBV7-6 to TRBJ2-1; D not resolved. This sequence was found in an adult who was a healthcare worker with PCR-confirmed SARS-CoV-2 infection or an uninfected control (not recorded which). Sequenced input: whole blood. This CDR3 is CASSLPPTGNEQFF. The CDR3 DNA reads TGTGCCAGCAGCTTGCCTCCCACGGGCAATGAGCAGTTCTTC.